This T cell receptor beta chain was captured by sequencing in a study of blood T cell repertoires in COVID-19. Study-wide background: Specimens from acute and convalescent COVID-19 originated in the United States, Italy and Spain.

Patients at the Seattle site were enrolled during active infection and followed longitudinally. TCRdb's copy holds only in-frame clones and misses some; the assay was immunoSEQ multiplex PCR. Of over 250,000 clones listed, less than 90% are singletons. The CDR3 has 17 residues. The sequence was collected from a woman in her sixties or seventies with COVID-19, enrolled during active disease. Sequencing was carried out using peripheral blood. The V gene is TRBV21-1, the J gene TRBJ2-7; the D call in the table, TRBD2, was not verified against the DNA. TRBV21-1 is listed as a pseudogene. The CDR3 sequence: CASSPCAGVHSSYEQYF. CDR3 bases: TGTGCCAGCAGCCCTTGCGCGGGGGTCCATAGCTCCTACGAGCAGTACTTC.